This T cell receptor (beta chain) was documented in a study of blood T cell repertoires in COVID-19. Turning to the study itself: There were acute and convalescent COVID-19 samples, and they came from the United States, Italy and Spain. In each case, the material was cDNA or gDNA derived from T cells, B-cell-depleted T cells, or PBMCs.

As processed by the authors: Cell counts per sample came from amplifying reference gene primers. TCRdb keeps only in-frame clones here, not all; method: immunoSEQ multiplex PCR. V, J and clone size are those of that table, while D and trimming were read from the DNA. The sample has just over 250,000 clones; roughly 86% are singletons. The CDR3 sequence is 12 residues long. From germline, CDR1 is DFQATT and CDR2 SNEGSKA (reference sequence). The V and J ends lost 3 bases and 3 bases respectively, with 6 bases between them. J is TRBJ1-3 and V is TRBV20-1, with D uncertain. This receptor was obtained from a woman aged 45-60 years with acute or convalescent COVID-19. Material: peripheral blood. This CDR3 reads CSASVIGNTIYF. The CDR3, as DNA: TGCAGTGCTAGTGTTATTGGAAACACCATATATTTT.